Listed here are 20 T cell receptor beta chains from one sample, sequenced in a study of blood T cell repertoires in COVID-19. Only in-frame clones appear in the TCRdb table, and some are missing; sequencing was by immunoSEQ multiplex PCR. The top ten clones hold around a sixth of a sample with approximately 120,000 clones, over 65% of them seen once. Sequenced material: peripheral blood. The receptors stem from a woman aged 55-69 years with acute or convalescent COVID-19.

CDR3 in DNA: TGTGCCAGCAGTTCGACAGGGGGCTTCCCTTATGGCTACACCTTC. This translates into CASSSTGGFPYGYTF. The chain recombines TRBV27 with TRBJ1-2, with 10 nucleotides matching TRBD1. The germline CDR1 and CDR2 sequences are MNHEY and SMNVEV (reference sequence). The V gene end was trimmed by 4 bases and the J gene end by 5 bases; junction bases not matched to a gene: 7. The CDR3 is made up of 15 amino acids.

This chain joins TRBV13 and TRBJ2-5, with a weak D call TRBD2 (6 bases). The CDR3 sequence is 14 residues long. Trimming took 2 bases from V and 0 from J, leaving 7 bases between them. Germline CDR1 PRHDT, CDR2 FYEKMQ (reference sequence). CDR3: CASSLRGYQETQYF. DNA for the CDR3: TGTGCCAGCAGCTTACGGGGGTACCAAGAGACCCAGTACTTC.

CDR3 nucleotides: TGTGCCAGCAGTAACAACAGGGTCGCGGGAAACACCATATATTTT. Its protein product is CASSNNRVAGNTIYF. This sequence joins TRBV27 and TRBJ1-3, with D tentatively TRBD1 (6 bases). The CDR3 loop spans 15 amino acids. The ends were cut back, 5 bases at V and 4 bases at J, with 15 bases in the middle. Looked up from germline, CDR1 is MNHEY and CDR2 is SMNVEV (reference sequence).

This chain links TRBV11-2 with TRBJ1-1; D possibly corresponds to TRBD1 (6 bases). V lost 5 bases to trimming and J lost 1 base, with 14 bases between them. CDR1 SGHAT and CDR2 FQNNGV come from the germline V gene. CDR3 length: 15 amino acids. The CDR3 DNA is TGTGCCAGCAGCCCCGGGTACAGGGAGAACACTGAAGCTTTCTTT. As protein: CASSPGYRENTEAFF.

The chain joins TRBV6-6 to TRBJ1-5, with a possible D match to TRBD1 (5 bases). CDR1 MNHNY and CDR2 SVGAGI come from the germline V gene (reference sequence). V was pared by 10 bases and J by 0 bases, with 19 bases between. CDR3 length equals 16 residues. CDR3 nucleotides: TGTGCCACCTACTCGGTGGAGGGGTATAGCAATCAGCCCCAGCATTTT. This sequence encodes CATYSVEGYSNQPQHF.

This clone was counted a single time. The rearrangement links TRBV19 to TRBJ1-2; D not resolved. V gave up 7 bases and J gave up 3 bases, with 24 bases separating them. The CDR3 is made up of 17 amino acids. CDR1 LNHDA and CDR2 SQIVND come from the germline V gene (reference sequence). The CDR3 is CASTPLEWAESDYGYTF. The CDR3, as DNA: TGTGCCAGTACCCCCCTCGAGTGGGCAGAATCGGACTATGGCTACACCTTC.

The table lists this clone with a count of one. This chain connects TRBV4-3 to TRBJ1-1, with 9 bases fitting TRBD1. The CDR3 is made up of 16 amino acids. V lost 3 bases and J lost 6; bases outside the gene matches: 11. Germline CDR1 LGHNA, CDR2 YSLEER. The CDR3 coding sequence is TGCGCCAGCAGCCAGTTTCCGGGACAGGGAAACTCTGAAGCTTTCTTT. It is translated as CASSQFPGQGNSEAFF.

This chain uses TRBV9 with TRBJ2-1, with D maybe TRBD2 (5 bases). Germline-derived CDR1 and CDR2 are SGDLS and YYNGEE. V lost 4 bases to trimming and J lost 3 bases, with 17 bases between them. The CDR3 contains 16 residues. CDR3 loop: CASSPTGGPRYNEQFF. CDR3 bases: TGTGCCAGCAGCCCCACCGGCGGGCCGCGCTACAATGAGCAGTTCTTC.

The CDR3 nucleotides are TGTGCCAGCAGTTCCACCCCAGGACCCCAGCATTTT. Residues: CASSSTPGPQHF. The chain joins TRBV12-3 or TRBV12-4 to TRBJ1-5, with D unresolved. Trimming left V 4 bases short and J 10 bases short, with 11 bases between. The CDR3 sequence is 12 residues long.

This clone appeared a few times. The J gene is TRBJ1-2, the V gene TRBV29-1, with 8 bases that match TRBD1. V shed 7 bases, J shed 4 bases, and the junction held 5 bases outside the gene matches. Per germline, CDR1 SQVTM and CDR2 ANQGSEA. CDR3 length: 12 amino acids. DNA for the CDR3: TGCAGCGCAGGACAGGGAAGCTATGGCTACACCTTC. Translated, it gives CSAGQGSYGYTF.

Of note for this clone: The sample holds other DNA sequences that translate to the same CDR3. The chain links TRBV7-6 to TRBJ2-6; no reliable D call. With 5 bases removed from V and 1 base from J, the gap between germline ends came to 6 bases. The CDR3 consists of 14 residues. CDR1 and CDR2 (germline): SGHVS, FNYEAQ. The CDR3 spells CASSLRSGANVLTF. The CDR3 DNA sequence: TGTGCCAGCAGCCTACGATCTGGGGCCAACGTCCTGACTTTC.

This clone occurred a few times. This chain joins TRBV4-3 and TRBJ2-7; TRBD1 agrees at 8 bases. Germline assignment: CDR1 LGHNA and CDR2 YSLEER. V lost 0 bases to trimming and J lost 3 bases; unmatched junction nucleotides: 4. This CDR3 contains 15 residues. CDR3 sequence: CASSQERQGFYEQYF. The CDR3 coding sequence is TGCGCCAGCAGCCAAGAGAGACAGGGGTTCTACGAGCAGTACTTC.

The V and J genes are TRBV30 and TRBJ1-2; D is uncertain. The CDR3 totals 13 residues. The germline V gene encodes CDR1 GTSNPN and CDR2 SVGIG (reference sequence). The germline V and J ends were trimmed by 0 bases and 8 bases, with 13 bases remaining between them. The CDR3 is CAWSVKRVGGYTF. CDR3 nucleotides: TGTGCCTGGAGTGTAAAGCGGGTAGGGGGCTACACCTTC.

V is TRBV5-4 and J is TRBJ2-2; D possibly corresponds to TRBD2 (6 bases). Per the germline V gene, CDR1 is SGHNT and CDR2 is YYREEE (reference sequence). V shed 4 bases and J shed 7 bases, with 23 bases lying between them. The CDR3 has 17 residues. The CDR3 spells CASSPVAGKGLYGELFF. For the CDR3, the DNA is TGTGCCAGCAGCCCCGTGGCGGGAAAGGGCCTTTACGGGGAGCTGTTTTTT.

This rearrangement joins TRBV12-5 to TRBJ1-1; D is perhaps TRBD1 (5 bases). CDR1 and CDR2 from the germline V gene are LGHNT and FRNRAP. This CDR3 comprises 15 residues. Trimming left V 5 bases short and J 0 bases short, with 13 bases between. The CDR3 sequence: CASGPATVMNTEAFF. CDR3 coding DNA: TGTGCTAGTGGTCCGGCGACAGTAATGAACACTGAAGCTTTCTTT.

The chain employs TRBV11-2 and TRBJ2-7; 8 bases match TRBD1. The germline V gene encodes CDR1 SGHAT and CDR2 FQNNGV. The CDR3 has 15 amino acids. Unmatched junction bases numbered 8, after V lost 5 bases and J lost 2 bases. This CDR3 reads CASSKQGVFPYEQYF. CDR3 in DNA: TGTGCCAGCAGCAAACAGGGGGTGTTCCCCTACGAGCAGTACTTC. The full variable domain, its missing parts supplied by reference TRBV11-2 and TRBJ2-7, is EAGVAQSPRYKIIEKRQSVAFWCNPISGHATLYWYQQILGQGPKLLIQFQNNGVVDDSQLPKDRFSAERLKGVDSTLKIQPAKLEDSAVYLCASSKQGVFPYEQYFGPGTRLTVT.

The chain is built from TRBV6-6 and TRBJ2-7; D is possibly TRBD2 (5 bases). The CDR3 spans 12 residues. The V end lost 5 bases, the J end lost 6 bases, and 11 bases lay between the germline ends. CDR1 is MNHNY and CDR2 is SVGAGI in the germline V gene (reference sequence). The CDR3 bases are TGTGCCAGCAGTCCCCTAGCTCGCGAGCAGTACTTC. Protein sequence: CASSPLAREQYF.

The V and J genes are TRBV2 and TRBJ1-5; no clear D gene. Per germline, CDR1 SNHLY and CDR2 FYNNEI. This CDR3 is 13 amino acids long. Trimming took off 6 bases at V and 3 bases at J, with 9 bases between the two ends. The CDR3 DNA sequence: TGTGCCAGCAGCCCCGACACCAATCAGCCCCAGCATTTT. This gives the protein CASSPDTNQPQHF. Together with reference TRBV2 and TRBJ1-5, the CDR3 gives the full variable domain: EPEVTQTPSHQVTQMGQEVILRCVPISNHLYFYWYRQILGQKVEFLVSFYNNEISEKSEIFDDQFSVERPDGSNFTLKIRSTKLEDSAMYFCASSPDTNQPQHFGDGTRLSIL.

V and J are TRBV5-1 and TRBJ1-2, with 11 nucleotides matching TRBD1. This CDR3 has 15 amino acids. With 0 bases clipped from V and 9 bases from J, the junction kept 7 bases outside the gene matches. Germline CDR1 reads SGHRS; CDR2 reads YFSETQ. The CDR3 DNA reads as TGCGCCAGCAGCTTGGCGGAGGGACAGGGGGGACGCTACACCTTC. Translating it yields CASSLAEGQGGRYTF. The full variable domain, rest sourced from reference TRBV5-1 and TRBJ1-2, is KAGVTQTPRYLIKTRGQQVTLSCSPISGHRSVSWYQQTPGQGLQFLFEYFSETQRNKGNFPGRFSGRQFSNSRSEMNVSTLELGDSALYLCASSLAEGQGGRYTFGSGTRLTVV.

This clone showed up just once. The V call is TRBV2, the J call TRBJ1-1, with 8 bases matching TRBD1. V lost 3 bases, J lost 5 bases, and 5 bases stayed unmatched. Germline V lookup: CDR1 SNHLY, CDR2 FYNNEI. The CDR3 loop spans 14 amino acids. The CDR3 nucleotides read TGTGCCAGCAGTGATTTTCAGGGGGCGACTGAAGCTTTCTTT. This encodes CASSDFQGATEAFF.